The 2 T cell receptor beta chains listed next were all sequenced from one sample in a study of cytomegalovirus exposure and HLA in healthy donors (TCRdb year 2017). Library preparation employed the immunoSEQ multiplex PCR assay. For the multiplex PCR, a mixture combining 60 forward primers for TCR Vbeta segments and 13 reverse primers for TCR Jbeta segments was used. TCRdb's version of the immuneACCESS table is confined to in-frame rearrangements and falls short of the full clone set. An unresolved V gene accounts for under half of the shortfall where checked; the remainder is of unknown origin. Recorded for this sample are under 150,000 clones; 50% to 65% of them occurred a single time. The top ten clones comprise more than 8.5% of the sample. The sample consisted of PBMCs. The receptor source for this set is a man aged 40-55 years in good health and CMV-seropositive.

V gene TRBV6-1 combines with J gene TRBJ1-2, with 9 bases matching TRBD1. This CDR3 contains 13 residues. V lost 6 bases to trimming and J lost 6 bases; unmatched junction nucleotides: 5. Germline assignment: CDR1 MNHNS and CDR2 SASEGT. DNA of the CDR3: TGTGCCAGCAGGGACAGGGGAGGACATGGCTACACCTTC. Translating gives CASRDRGGHGYTF.

The chain is built from TRBV4-1 and TRBJ2-7; 8 bases match TRBD1. V was pared by 1 base and J by 5 bases, with 16 bases of the junction left unmatched. Germline V gives CDR1 MGHRA, CDR2 YSYEKL. This CDR3 contains 18 residues. CDR3 region: CASSQAARTGTLGNEQYF. In DNA form, the CDR3 reads TGCGCCAGCAGCCAAGCGGCAAGGACAGGGACGTTGGGAAACGAGCAGTACTTC.